This T cell receptor beta chain emerged from a study of beta chain features in type 1 diabetes. Study overall: Age, gender and cell yields were similar between patients and healthy donors. General study results and limits: A greater similarity of naive, central memory and Treg TCRB repertoires was seen among patients than among healthy donors. Cells with high TCR expression could be over-represented when cDNA is sequenced. In every one of the four CD4+ subsets, TCRB CDR3s were moderately but significantly shorter in Type 1 diabetes patients.

The authors reverse transcribed all of the isolated RNA, so sequencing captured expressed TCRB transcripts. Method: immunoSEQ multiplex PCR; TCRdb's copy keeps in-frame clones and lacks some. This sample yields 300,000 to 350,000 clones, of which less than 9.5% are seen a single time; roughly 0.44% belongs to the top ten. Concerning this clone itself: Its antigen is unknown.

Looked up from germline, CDR1 is WSHSY and CDR2 is SAAADI. The CDR3 contains 14 residues. The trim removed 6 bases at V and 5 bases at J, leaving 6 bases unmatched. The TCR comes from a woman aged 18-30 years in good health. The chain combines TRBV10-2 with TRBJ2-7; 11 nucleotides match TRBD2. Sequencing input: central memory CD4+ T cells from blood. In nucleotides, the CDR3 is TGCGCCAGCAGAACTAGCGGGAGATCTAACGAGCAGTACTTC. It encodes CASRTSGRSNEQYF.